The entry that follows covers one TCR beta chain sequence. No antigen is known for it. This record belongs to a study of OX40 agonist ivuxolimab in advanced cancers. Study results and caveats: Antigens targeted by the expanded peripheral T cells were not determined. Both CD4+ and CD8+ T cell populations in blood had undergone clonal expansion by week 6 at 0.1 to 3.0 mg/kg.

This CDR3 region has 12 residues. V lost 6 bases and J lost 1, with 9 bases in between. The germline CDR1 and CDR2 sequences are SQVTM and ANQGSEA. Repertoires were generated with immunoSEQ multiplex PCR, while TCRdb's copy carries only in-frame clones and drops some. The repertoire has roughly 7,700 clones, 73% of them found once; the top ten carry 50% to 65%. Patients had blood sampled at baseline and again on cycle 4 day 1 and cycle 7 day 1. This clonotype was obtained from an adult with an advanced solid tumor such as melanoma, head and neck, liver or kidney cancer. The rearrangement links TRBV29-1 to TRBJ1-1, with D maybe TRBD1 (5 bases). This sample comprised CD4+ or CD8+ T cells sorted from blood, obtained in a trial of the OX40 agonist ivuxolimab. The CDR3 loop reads CSVWGGNTEAFF. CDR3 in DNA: TGCAGCGTCTGGGGGGGGAACACTGAAGCTTTCTTT.